The T cell receptor beta chain described here comes from a study of T cell repertoires in cytomegalovirus infection (dated by TCRdb to between 2019 and 2020). Study-level background: The peptide stimulations were aimed at well-studied HLA-B-restricted epitopes as well as recently identified HLA-C-restricted CMV epitopes, whose presentation resists viral immunomodulation. Because public TCR beta signatures pointed to carriage of CMV infection together with the matching HLA type, the HLA type of each donor mattered for the analysis.

Sequencer: Illumina HiSeq 1500. TCRdb cleaned the public reads at Q25 with fastp, built clones with MiXCR and kept in-frame beta chains. Entries that share a CDR3 protein sequence are merged under the most common genes and DNA. The sample contains a few hundred thousand distinct CDR3 sequences, almost 40% of them found a single time. The ten largest make up 48% of the sample. The germline V gene gives CDR1 as SGHDT and CDR2 as YYEEEE. V ends up 4 bases short and J 1 base short, with an unmatched junction base count of 10. The CDR3 holds 18 amino acids from the cysteine to the phenylalanine. Only the CDR3 portion is preserved as DNA: 54 bases, with reading frame beginning at the first base. As for this clonotype: The antigen it binds to is not known. No qualities accompany the bases; no much larger clone lies one base away.

General study outcomes and caveats: In both this cohort and an independent cohort of some 370 donors, the cumulative frequency of public TCR beta family members distinguished carriers of CMV infection plus the relevant HLA type. The ex vivo response was dominated by HLA-C-restricted CMV-specific TCR beta clonotypes, which also provided the single most frequent clonotype in two of eight donors.

The treatment or condition tag for this specimen amounts to: in vitro stimulation with specific CMV peptide epitopes to enrich CMV-specific T cells. This clonotype was sampled from a human donor in good health (CMV status not recorded). Some clones in this sample may be carry-over from other donors' samples. The source material was cultured PBMCs, sampled from culture after CMV antigen stimulation. This chain joins TRBV5-6 to TRBJ2-3; the junction holds 12 bases that match TRBD2. The CDR3 reads as follows: CASSKELAGGWGTDTQYF. The DNA is TGTGCCAGCAGCAAGGAACTAGCGGGGGGCTGGGGCACAGATACGCAGTATTTT.